This record covers a single TCR beta chain. The CDR3 is made up of 15 amino acids. V shed 3 bases and J 7 bases; nucleotides not matched to a gene: 3. From germline, CDR1 is SGHAT and CDR2 FQNNGV. Clones were read by immunoSEQ multiplex PCR, and TCRdb kept only the in-frame ones, dropping some. The table has under 200,000 clones, around 83% seen once. This sample is drawn from a study of blood T cell repertoires in COVID-19. This chain joins TRBV11-2 and TRBJ2-2; 12 bases are a match to TRBD2. The material sequenced was peripheral blood. The receptor was derived from a woman of 80 years or more with acute or convalescent COVID-19. CDR3 bases: TGTGCCAGCAGCTTGTGGACTAGCGGGGACGGGGAGCTGTTTTTT. It yields the protein CASSLWTSGDGELFF.